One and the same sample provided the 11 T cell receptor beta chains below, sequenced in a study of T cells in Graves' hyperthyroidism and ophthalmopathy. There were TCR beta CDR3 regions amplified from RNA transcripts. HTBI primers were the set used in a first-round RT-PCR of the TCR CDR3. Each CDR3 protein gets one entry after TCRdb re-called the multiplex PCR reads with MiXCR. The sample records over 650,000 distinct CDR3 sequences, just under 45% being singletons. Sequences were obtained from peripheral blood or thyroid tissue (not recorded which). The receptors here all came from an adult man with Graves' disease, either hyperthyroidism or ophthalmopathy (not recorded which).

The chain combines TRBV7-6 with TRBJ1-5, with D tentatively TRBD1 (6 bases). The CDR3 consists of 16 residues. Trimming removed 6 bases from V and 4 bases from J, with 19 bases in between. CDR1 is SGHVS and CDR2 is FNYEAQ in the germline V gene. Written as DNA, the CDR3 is TGTGCCAGCAGTCCCCAACAGGGTTTCGGTAATCAGCCCCAGCATTTT. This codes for CASSPQQGFGNQPQHF.

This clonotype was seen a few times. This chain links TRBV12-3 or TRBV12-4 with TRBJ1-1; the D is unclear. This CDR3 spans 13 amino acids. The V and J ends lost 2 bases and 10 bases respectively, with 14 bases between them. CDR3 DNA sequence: TGTGCCAGCAGTTTAAGTCCATTTGGGGTAGCTTTCTTT. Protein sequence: CASSLSPFGVAFF.

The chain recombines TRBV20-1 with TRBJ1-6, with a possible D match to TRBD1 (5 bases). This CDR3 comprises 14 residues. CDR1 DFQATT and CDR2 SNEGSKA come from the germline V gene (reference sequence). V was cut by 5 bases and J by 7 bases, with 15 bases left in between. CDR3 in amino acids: CSAGAGTENSPLHF. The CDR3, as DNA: TGCAGTGCTGGGGCCGGGACCGAAAATTCACCCCTCCACTTT.

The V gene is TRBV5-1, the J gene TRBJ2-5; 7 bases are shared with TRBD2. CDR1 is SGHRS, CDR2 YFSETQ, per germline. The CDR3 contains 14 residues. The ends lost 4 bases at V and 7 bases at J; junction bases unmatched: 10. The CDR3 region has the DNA TGCGCCAGCAGCCAGTATTCTAGCGGCCGGACCCAGTACTTC. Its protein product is CASSQYSSGRTQYF.

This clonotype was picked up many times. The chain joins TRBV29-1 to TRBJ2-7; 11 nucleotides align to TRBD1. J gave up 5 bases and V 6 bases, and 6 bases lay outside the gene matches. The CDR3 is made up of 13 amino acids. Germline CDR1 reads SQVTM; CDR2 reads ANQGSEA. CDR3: CSVDRGLGNEQYF. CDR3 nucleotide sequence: TGCAGCGTGGACAGGGGGCTTGGCAACGAGCAGTACTTC.

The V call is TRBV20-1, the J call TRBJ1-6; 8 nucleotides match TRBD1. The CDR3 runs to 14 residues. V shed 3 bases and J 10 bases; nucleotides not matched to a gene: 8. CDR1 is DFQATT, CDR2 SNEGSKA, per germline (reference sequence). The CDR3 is CSASLTGVESPLHF. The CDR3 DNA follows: TGCAGTGCTAGCTTGACAGGGGTAGAATCACCCCTCCACTTT.

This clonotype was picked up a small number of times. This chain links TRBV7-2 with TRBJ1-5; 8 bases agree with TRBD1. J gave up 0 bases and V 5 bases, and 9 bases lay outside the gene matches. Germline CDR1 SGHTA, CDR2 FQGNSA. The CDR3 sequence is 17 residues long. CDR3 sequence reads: CASSIGTGSYSNQPQHF. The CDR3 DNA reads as TGTGCCAGCAGCATAGGGACAGGCTCGTATAGCAATCAGCCCCAGCATTTT.

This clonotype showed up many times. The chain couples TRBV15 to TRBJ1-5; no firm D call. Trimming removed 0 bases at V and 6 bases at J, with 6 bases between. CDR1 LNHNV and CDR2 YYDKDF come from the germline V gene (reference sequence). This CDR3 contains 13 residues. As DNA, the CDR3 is TGTGCCACCAGCAGAGATCTCGGTCAGCCCCAGCATTTT. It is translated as CATSRDLGQPQHF.

CDR3 amino acids: CASSQHGVDEKLFF. The DNA for the CDR3 is TGTGCCAGCAGTCAACACGGGGTCGATGAAAAACTGTTTTTT. The rearrangement links TRBV12-3 or TRBV12-4 to TRBJ1-4, with no clear D. The V gene lost 5 bases and the J gene lost 6 bases, with 13 bases spanning the gap. CDR3 size: 14 residues.

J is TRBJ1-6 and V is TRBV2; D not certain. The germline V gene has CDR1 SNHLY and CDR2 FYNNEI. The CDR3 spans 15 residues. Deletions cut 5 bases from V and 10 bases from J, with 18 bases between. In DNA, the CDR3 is TGTGCCAGCAGTTACTTTGGCAACGGATACTCACCCCTCCACTTT. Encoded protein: CASSYFGNGYSPLHF. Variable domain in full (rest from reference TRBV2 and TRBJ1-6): EPEVTQTPSHQVTQMGQEVILRCVPISNHLYFYWYRQILGQKVEFLVSFYNNEISEKSEIFDDQFSVERPDGSNFTLKIRSTKLEDSAMYFCASSYFGNGYSPLHFGNGTRLTVT.

The CDR3 sequence: CATSSLGTDEQYF. The CDR3 coding sequence is TGTGCCACCAGCAGCTTGGGGACAGACGAGCAGTACTTC. V and J are TRBV15 and TRBJ2-7, with 7 bases aligning to TRBD1. V shed 3 bases, J shed 5 bases, and the junction held 4 bases outside the gene matches. Germline V CDR1 and CDR2: LNHNV, YYDKDF (reference sequence). The CDR3 extends over 13 amino acids.